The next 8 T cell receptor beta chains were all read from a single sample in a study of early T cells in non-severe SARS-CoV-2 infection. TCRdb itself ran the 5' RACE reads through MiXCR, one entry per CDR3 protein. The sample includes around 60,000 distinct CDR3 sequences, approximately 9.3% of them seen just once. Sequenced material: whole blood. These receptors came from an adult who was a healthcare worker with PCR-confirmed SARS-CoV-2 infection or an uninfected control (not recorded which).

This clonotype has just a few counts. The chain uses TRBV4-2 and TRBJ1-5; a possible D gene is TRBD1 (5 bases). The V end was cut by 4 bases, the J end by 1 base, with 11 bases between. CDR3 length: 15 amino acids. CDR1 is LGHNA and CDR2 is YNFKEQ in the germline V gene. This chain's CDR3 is CASSPSRGSNQPQHF. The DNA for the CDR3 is TGTGCCAGCAGCCCCTCGAGGGGAAGCAATCAGCCCCAGCATTTT.

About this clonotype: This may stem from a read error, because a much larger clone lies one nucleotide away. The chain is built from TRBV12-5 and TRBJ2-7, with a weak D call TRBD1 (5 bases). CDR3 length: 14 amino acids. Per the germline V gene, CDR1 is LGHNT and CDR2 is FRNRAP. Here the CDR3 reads CAGGQGGFPYEQYF. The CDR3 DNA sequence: TGTGCTGGTGGCCAGGGTGGGTTCCCCTACGAGCAGTACTTC.

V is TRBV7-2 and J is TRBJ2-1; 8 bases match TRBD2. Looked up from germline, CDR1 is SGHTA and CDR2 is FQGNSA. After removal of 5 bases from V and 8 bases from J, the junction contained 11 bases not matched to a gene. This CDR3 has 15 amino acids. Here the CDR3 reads CASSPVLAGSDEQFF. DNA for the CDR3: TGTGCCAGCAGCCCGGTCTTAGCGGGATCGGATGAGCAGTTCTTC.

CDR3: CASSRGLAGGRSYEQYF. CDR3 bases: TGTGCCAGCAGTCGGGGACTAGCGGGAGGGAGGTCCTACGAGCAGTACTTC. The chain joins TRBV3-1 to TRBJ2-7; 16 bases align to TRBD2. Germline CDR1 is LGHDT and CDR2 is YNNKEL (reference sequence). This CDR3 has 17 amino acids. V gave up 6 bases and J gave up 1 base; unmatched junction bases: 6.

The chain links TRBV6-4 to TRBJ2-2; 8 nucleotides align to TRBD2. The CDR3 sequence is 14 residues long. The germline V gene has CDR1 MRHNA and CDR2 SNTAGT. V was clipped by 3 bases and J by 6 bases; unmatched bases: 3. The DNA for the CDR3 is TGTGCCAGCAGTGAGACTAGCGAAGCCGGGGAGCTGTTTTTT. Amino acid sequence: CASSETSEAGELFF.

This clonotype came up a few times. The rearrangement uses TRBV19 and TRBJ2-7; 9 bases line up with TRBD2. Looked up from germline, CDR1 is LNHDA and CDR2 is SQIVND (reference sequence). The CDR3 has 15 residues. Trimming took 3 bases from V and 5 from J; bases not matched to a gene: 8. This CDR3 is CASSISSGRNHEQYF. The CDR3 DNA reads TGTGCCAGTAGTATTTCCAGCGGGAGGAACCACGAGCAGTACTTC. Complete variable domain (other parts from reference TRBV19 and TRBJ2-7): DGGITQSPKYLFRKEGQNVTLSCEQNLNHDAMYWYRQDPGQGLRLIYYSQIVNDFQKGDIAEGYSVSREKKESFPLTVTSAQKNPTAFYLCASSISSGRNHEQYFGPGTRLTVT.

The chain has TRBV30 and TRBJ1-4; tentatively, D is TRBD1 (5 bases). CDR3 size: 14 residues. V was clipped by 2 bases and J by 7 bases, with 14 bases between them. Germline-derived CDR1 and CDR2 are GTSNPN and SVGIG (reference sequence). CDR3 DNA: TGTGCCTGGAGTAACAGGCTGAGTGGTGAAAAACTGTTTTTT. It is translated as CAWSNRLSGEKLFF.

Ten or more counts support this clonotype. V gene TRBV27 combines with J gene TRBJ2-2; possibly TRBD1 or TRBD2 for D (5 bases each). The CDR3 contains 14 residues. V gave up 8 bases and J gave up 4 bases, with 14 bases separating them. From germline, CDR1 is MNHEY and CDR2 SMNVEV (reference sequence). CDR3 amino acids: CASRGATLTGELFF. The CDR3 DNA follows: TGTGCCAGCCGAGGGGCGACACTCACCGGGGAGCTGTTTTTT.